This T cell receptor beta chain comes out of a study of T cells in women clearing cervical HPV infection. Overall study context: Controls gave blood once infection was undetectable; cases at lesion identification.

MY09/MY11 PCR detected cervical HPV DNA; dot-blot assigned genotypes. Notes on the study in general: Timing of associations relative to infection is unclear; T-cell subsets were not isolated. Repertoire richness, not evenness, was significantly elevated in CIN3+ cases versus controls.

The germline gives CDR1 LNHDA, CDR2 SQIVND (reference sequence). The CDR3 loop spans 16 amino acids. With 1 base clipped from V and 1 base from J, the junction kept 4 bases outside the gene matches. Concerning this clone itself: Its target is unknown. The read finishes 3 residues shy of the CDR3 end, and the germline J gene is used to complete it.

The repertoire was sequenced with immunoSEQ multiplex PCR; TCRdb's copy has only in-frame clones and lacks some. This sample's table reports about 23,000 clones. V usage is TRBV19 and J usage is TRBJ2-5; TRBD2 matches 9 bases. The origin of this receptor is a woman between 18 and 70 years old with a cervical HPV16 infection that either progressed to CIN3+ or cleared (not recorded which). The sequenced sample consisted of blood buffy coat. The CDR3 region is CASSIGIAGVQETQYF. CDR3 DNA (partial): TGTGCCAGTAGTATAGGAATAGCGGGAGTCCAAGAGACC.